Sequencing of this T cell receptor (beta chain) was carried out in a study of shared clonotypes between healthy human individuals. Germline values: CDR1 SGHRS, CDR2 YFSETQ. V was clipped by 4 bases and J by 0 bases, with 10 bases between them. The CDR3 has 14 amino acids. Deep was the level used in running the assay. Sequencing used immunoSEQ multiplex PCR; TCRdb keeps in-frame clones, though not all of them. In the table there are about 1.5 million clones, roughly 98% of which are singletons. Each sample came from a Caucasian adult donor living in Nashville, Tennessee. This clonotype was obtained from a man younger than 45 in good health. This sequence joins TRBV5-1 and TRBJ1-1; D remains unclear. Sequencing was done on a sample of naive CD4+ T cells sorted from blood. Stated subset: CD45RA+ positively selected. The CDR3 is CASSPERVNTEAFF. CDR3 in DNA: TGCGCCAGCAGCCCCGAGAGGGTGAACACTGAAGCTTTCTTT.